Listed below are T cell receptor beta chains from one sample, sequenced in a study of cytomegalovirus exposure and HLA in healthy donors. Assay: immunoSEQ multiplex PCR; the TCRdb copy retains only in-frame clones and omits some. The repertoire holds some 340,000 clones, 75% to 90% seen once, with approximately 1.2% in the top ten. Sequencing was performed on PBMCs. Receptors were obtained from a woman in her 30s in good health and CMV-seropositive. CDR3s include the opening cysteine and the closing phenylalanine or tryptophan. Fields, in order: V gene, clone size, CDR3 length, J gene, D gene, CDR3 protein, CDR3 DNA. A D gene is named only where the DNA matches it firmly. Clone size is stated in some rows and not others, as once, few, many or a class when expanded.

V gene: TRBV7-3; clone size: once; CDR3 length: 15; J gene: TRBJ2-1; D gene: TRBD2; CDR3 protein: CASSSGLAGVHEQFF; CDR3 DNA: TGTGCCAGCAGCTCGGGACTAGCGGGAGTCCATGAGCAGTTCTTC
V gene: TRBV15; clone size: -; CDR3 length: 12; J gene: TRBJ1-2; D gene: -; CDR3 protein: CATSRDYYGYTF; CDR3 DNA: TGTGCCACCAGCAGGGATTACTATGGCTACACCTTC
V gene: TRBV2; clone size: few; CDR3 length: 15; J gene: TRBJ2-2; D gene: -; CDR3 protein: CASSLVGWGTGELFF; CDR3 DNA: TGTGCCAGCAGTCTTGTGGGGTGGGGAACCGGGGAGCTGTTTTTT
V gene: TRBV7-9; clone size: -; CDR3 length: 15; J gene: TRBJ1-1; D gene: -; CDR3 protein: CASSGLYRGVSEAFF; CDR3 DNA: TGTGCCAGCAGCGGACTATATCGGGGGGTTTCTGAAGCTTTCTTT
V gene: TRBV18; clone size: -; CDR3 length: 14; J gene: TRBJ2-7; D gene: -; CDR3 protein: CASSPVQEGNEQYF; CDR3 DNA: TGTGCCAGCTCACCGGTGCAGGAGGGAAACGAGCAGTACTTC
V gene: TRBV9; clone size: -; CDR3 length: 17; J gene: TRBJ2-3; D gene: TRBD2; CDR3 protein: CASSVEVLAGSTDTQYF; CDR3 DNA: TGTGCCAGCAGCGTAGAGGTGCTAGCGGGATCCACAGATACGCAGTATTTT
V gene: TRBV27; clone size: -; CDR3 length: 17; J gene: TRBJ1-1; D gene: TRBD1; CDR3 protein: CASSFFRTGSLDTEAFF; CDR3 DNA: TGTGCCAGCAGTTTTTTCAGGACAGGGTCCCTCGACACTGAAGCTTTCTTT
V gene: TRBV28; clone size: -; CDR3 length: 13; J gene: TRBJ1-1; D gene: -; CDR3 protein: CASSRQMNTEAFF; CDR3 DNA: TGTGCCAGCAGTAGGCAGATGAACACTGAAGCTTTCTTT
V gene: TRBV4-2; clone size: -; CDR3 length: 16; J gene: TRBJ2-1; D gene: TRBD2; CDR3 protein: CASSQSLAGEYNEQFF; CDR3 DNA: TGTGCCAGCAGCCAAAGTCTAGCGGGGGAGTACAATGAGCAGTTCTTC
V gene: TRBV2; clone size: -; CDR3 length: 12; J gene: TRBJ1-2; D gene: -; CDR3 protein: CASRQAEHGYTF; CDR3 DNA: TGTGCCAGCAGGCAGGCAGAACATGGCTACACCTTC
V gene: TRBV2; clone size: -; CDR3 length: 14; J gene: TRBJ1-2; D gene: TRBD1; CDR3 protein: CASRTGQGMDGYTF; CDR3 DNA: TGTGCCAGCCGGACAGGACAGGGGATGGATGGCTACACCTTC
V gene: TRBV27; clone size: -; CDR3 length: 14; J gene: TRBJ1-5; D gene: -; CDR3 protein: CASSLERFSQPQHF; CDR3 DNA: TGTGCCAGCAGTTTAGAGCGGTTTAGTCAGCCCCAGCATTTT
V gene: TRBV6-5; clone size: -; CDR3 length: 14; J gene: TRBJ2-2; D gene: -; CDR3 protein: CASRSRTNTGELFF; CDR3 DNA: TGTGCCAGCAGATCAAGGACTAACACCGGGGAGCTGTTTTTT
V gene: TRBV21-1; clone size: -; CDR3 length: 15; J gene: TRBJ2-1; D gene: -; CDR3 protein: CASSKGLPIYNEQFF; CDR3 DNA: TGTGCCAGCAGCAAAGGGCTCCCGATCTACAATGAGCAGTTCTTC
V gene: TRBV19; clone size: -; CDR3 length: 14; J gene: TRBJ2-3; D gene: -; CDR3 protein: CASSIAEFTDTQYF; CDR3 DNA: TGTGCCAGTAGTATAGCGGAGTTCACAGATACGCAGTATTTT